This entry concerns a single T cell receptor beta chain. The data belong to a study of blood T cell repertoires in COVID-19. Measured with immunoSEQ multiplex PCR; TCRdb has only the in-frame clones, and not every one. The data contain under 200,000 clones, roughly 84% of them singletons. Germline V lookup: CDR1 LGHNT, CDR2 FRNRAP. The CDR3 has 16 amino acids. Unmatched junction bases numbered 10, after V lost 1 base and J lost 5 bases. Sequencing was carried out using peripheral blood. The clonotype originates from a human donor in a cohort sampled during active COVID-19. The chain has TRBV12-5 and TRBJ1-2; 7 positions match TRBD1. CDR3 DNA sequence: TGTGCTAGTGGTTTGGGGAGAGGGGGCGCTGGGTATGGCTACACCTTC. This codes for CASGLGRGGAGYGYTF.